Shown below are 13 T cell receptor beta chains from a single sample sequenced in a study of beta chain features in type 1 diabetes. Isolated RNA was reverse transcribed in full, so expressed TCRB transcripts were sequenced. Libraries were prepared by immunoSEQ multiplex PCR; TCRdb keeps only in-frame clonotypes and omits some of them. This table holds 900,000 or so clones, roughly 16% found once. Sequencing input: naive CD4+ T cells from blood. Receptor source: a woman between 18 and 29 years old in good health.

The chain recombines TRBV18 with TRBJ2-7; 12 bases fit TRBD1. CDR1 and CDR2 from the germline V gene are KGHSH and LQKENI. The CDR3 is 15 residues long. Trimming took 3 bases from V and 5 from J; bases not matched to a gene: 5. The CDR3 protein is CASSPTGTGGDEQYF. CDR3 sequence (DNA): TGTGCCAGCTCACCCACCGGGACAGGGGGCGACGAGCAGTACTTC.

The chain has TRBV5-4 and TRBJ2-4; TRBD2 aligns across 13 bases. J lost 8 bases, V lost 3 bases, and 8 bases had no gene match. The CDR3 has 16 residues. Germline V gives CDR1 SGHNT, CDR2 YYREEE (reference sequence). CDR3 nucleotides: TGTGCCAGCAGCTCCGGACTAGCGGGAGTAAGGGACATTCAGTACTTC. Protein sequence: CASSSGLAGVRDIQYF.

The chain is built from TRBV6-5 and TRBJ1-5; D is unclear. Germline assignment: CDR1 MNHEY and CDR2 SVGAGI. The V end lost 5 bases, the J end lost 3 bases, and 14 bases lay between the germline ends. The CDR3 loop spans 15 amino acids. CDR3: CASSPVEGINQPQHF. The CDR3 nucleotides are TGTGCCAGCAGTCCTGTCGAGGGAATCAATCAGCCCCAGCATTTT.

Only a few counts were recorded for this clone. This chain uses TRBV18 with TRBJ2-1; 7 nucleotides match TRBD1. Unmatched junction bases numbered 12, after V lost 4 bases and J lost 9 bases. CDR3 length: 15 amino acids. Germline V gives CDR1 KGHSH, CDR2 LQKENI. The CDR3 loop is CASSQVLQGYGEQFF. CDR3 nucleotides: TGTGCCAGCTCACAGGTACTACAGGGGTACGGTGAGCAGTTCTTC.

V is TRBV5-1 and J is TRBJ2-7, with 7 bases that match TRBD1. CDR3 length: 16 residues. Losses at the gene ends were 2 bases for V and 2 bases for J; bases not matched to a gene: 10. Germline CDR1 is SGHRS and CDR2 is YFSETQ. The CDR3 here is CASSFIGDSYTYEQYF. CDR3 sequence (DNA): TGCGCCAGCAGCTTTATCGGGGACAGCTACACCTACGAGCAGTACTTC.

The chain links TRBV19 to TRBJ1-2; D is undetermined. Trimming took 8 bases from V and 2 from J, leaving 9 bases between them. The CDR3 covers 12 residues. CDR1 and CDR2 (germline): LNHDA, SQIVND (reference sequence). CDR3 coding DNA: TGTGCCAGTTCGTGGCAGAACTATGGCTACACCTTC. Residues: CASSWQNYGYTF.

The chain uses TRBV28 and TRBJ2-7; 8 positions agree with TRBD1. Germline lookup yields CDR1 MDHEN and CDR2 SYDVKM. The CDR3 is made up of 16 amino acids. Trimming at V came to 6 bases and at J to 4 bases, leaving 14 bases not matched to a gene. CDR3: CASRAPSGRGRYEQYF. The CDR3 coding sequence is TGTGCCAGCAGAGCTCCCTCCGGCAGGGGGCGGTACGAGCAGTACTTC.

The chain joins TRBV5-6 to TRBJ1-1, with 7 bases fitting TRBD1. V was pared by 4 bases and J by 3 bases, with 3 bases of the junction left unmatched. Germline values: CDR1 SGHDT, CDR2 YYEEEE. The CDR3 contains 13 residues. The CDR3 loop is CASSRDRDTEAFF. CDR3 bases: TGTGCCAGCAGCCGAGACAGGGACACTGAAGCTTTCTTT.

The chain combines TRBV11-2 with TRBJ2-7, with 14 bases lining up with TRBD2. Germline values: CDR1 SGHAT, CDR2 FQNNGV. This CDR3 contains 16 residues. V lost 5 bases to trimming and J lost 5 bases; unmatched junction nucleotides: 8. The CDR3 protein is CASSRGTSGRSDEQYF. In DNA, the CDR3 is TGTGCCAGCAGCCGAGGGACTAGCGGGAGATCCGACGAGCAGTACTTC.

This clone was seen just once. The chain has TRBV28 and TRBJ2-7; TRBD2 might be the D (6 bases). The germline V gene has CDR1 MDHEN and CDR2 SYDVKM. CDR3 length: 14 residues. V lost 2 bases, J lost 1 base, and 9 bases lay in between. In DNA, the CDR3 is TGTGCCAGCAGTTTAGGGGGGAAATCCTACGAGCAGTACTTC. Translation gives CASSLGGKSYEQYF.

Written as DNA, the CDR3 is TGTGCCAGCTCCCTAACTAGCGACTCCTACGAGCAGTACTTC. Translation: CASSLTSDSYEQYF. The chain has TRBV18 and TRBJ2-7; TRBD2 aligns across 7 bases. CDR1 and CDR2 from the germline V gene are KGHSH and LQKENI. Trimming took 6 bases from V and 0 from J; bases not matched to a gene: 5. There are 14 residues in the CDR3.

The chain employs TRBV5-1 and TRBJ1-5; D remains ambiguous. The CDR3 extends over 13 amino acids. Germline assignment: CDR1 SGHRS and CDR2 YFSETQ. V was cut by 2 bases and J by 5 bases, with 8 bases left in between. Written as DNA, the CDR3 is TGCGCCAGCAGCTTACGGTTCGATCAGCCCCAGCATTTT. This gives the protein CASSLRFDQPQHF.

This clone was recorded a few times. The rearrangement joins TRBV2 to TRBJ1-5; D might be TRBD1 (5 bases). Germline V CDR1 and CDR2: SNHLY, FYNNEI. This CDR3 spans 15 amino acids. Trimming removed 5 bases at V and 2 bases at J, with 13 bases between. Here the CDR3 reads CASSNQGVGNQPQHF. The CDR3 DNA sequence: TGTGCCAGCAGTAACCAGGGCGTTGGCAATCAGCCCCAGCATTTT.